The 3 T cell receptor beta chains below come from one sample, sequenced in a study of T cell responses to AZD1222 COVID-19 vaccine. Profiled with immunoSEQ multiplex PCR; TCRdb holds only in-frame clones, not every one. The data hold 90,000 to 150,000 clones, with roughly 90% observed a single time. The sample was peripheral blood, taken on day 0 of AZD1222 vaccination. The receptors stem from an adult in good health.

The count of this clone is one. V gene TRBV6-5 combines with J gene TRBJ1-1; D unresolved. Germline loops: CDR1 MNHEY, CDR2 SVGAGI. The CDR3 runs to 13 residues. Trimming removed 7 bases from V and 1 base from J, with 10 bases in between. This chain's CDR3 is CASIERRNTEAFF. CDR3 DNA: TGTGCCAGCATCGAGAGAAGGAACACTGAAGCTTTCTTT.

The chain links TRBV29-1 to TRBJ1-1, with D tentatively TRBD1 (5 bases). Germline CDR1 is SQVTM and CDR2 is ANQGSEA. Trimming shortened V by 6 bases and J by 0 bases, and 11 bases separated the two germline ends. The CDR3 length is 13 residues. The CDR3 region is CSVAGRMNTEAFF. DNA for the CDR3: TGCAGCGTCGCGGGACGGATGAACACTGAAGCTTTCTTT.

This clone was seen a few times. The genes are TRBV10-2 and TRBJ1-1, with D unclear. Germline V CDR1 and CDR2: WSHSY, SAAADI. The length of the CDR3 is 14 residues. With 4 bases removed from V and 4 bases from J, the gap between germline ends came to 13 bases. Written as DNA, the CDR3 is TGCGCCAGCAGTGTTGAGGCGTTAGGCACTGAAGCTTTCTTT. Translating gives CASSVEALGTEAFF.